This section outlines one TCR beta chain sequence together with its context. Its antigen remains unidentified. Base qualities are not at hand, and no much larger clone is one base apart. RNA was extracted with the RNeasy kit and about 0.45 to 1 ug was reverse transcribed using random hexamers. TCR beta CDR3 regions were amplified with the immunoSEQ multiplex PCR assay covering 54 Vbeta and 13 Jbeta segments. PCR amplification bias was corrected by using a synthetic template baseline for primer optimization and computational correction. The source study handled its data this way. Reads were annotated to V, D and J genes according to IMGT and were analyzed with immunoSEQ Analyzer, with only productive sequences retained. To calculate clonality, Shannon entropy was normalized by log2 of the number of productive unique sequences and then subtracted from one. For each patient and control, public and private clones were evaluated within the 100 most prevalent clones. Susac-specific clones were defined as absent from healthy and MS cohorts, about 1,100 published viral clones and other ImmuneACCESS disease sequences. TCRdb applied fastp at Q25 and MiXCR to the public reads, then kept only in-frame beta chains. Merged by CDR3 protein, the rows form single entries marked with the most common genes and DNA. The V and J calls follow TCRdb's processing rather than the paper's. The table for this sample lists tens of thousands of distinct CDR3 sequences; approximately 94% of them were counted only once. The ten largest clones take up roughly 0.4% of the sample.

High-throughput TCR beta sequencing profiled peripheral blood CD8+ and CD4+ T cells from healthy donors, Susac syndrome patients and multiple sclerosis patients. Multiple sclerosis controls were treatment-naive patients with stable or active relapsing-remitting disease fulfilling revised McDonald criteria. Bulk CD8+ and CD4+ T cells were purified magnetically by negative isolation, whereas CD8+ TEMRA cells were enriched by FACS. Blood was drawn into EDTA tubes, processed within 24 hours, and PBMCs were isolated by density gradient centrifugation. PBMCs destined for TCR sequencing were cryopreserved in liquid nitrogen and later thawed in a 37 °C water bath. The sorted or isolated CD4+, CD8+ and CD8+ TEMRA cells had a purity of 90% or higher. This record belongs to a study of CD8 T cells in Susac syndrome (dated by TCRdb to about 2019). In the study overall: Whether CD8+ T cell activation and differentiation in Susac syndrome was antigen driven was tested using repertoire sequencing. Clonality of the CD8+ T cell repertoire was compared between about a dozen healthy donors, about 14 Susac syndrome patients and roughly 16 multiple sclerosis patients. What the work shows at the level of the full study, not this receptor alone: The TCR sequencing and HLA analysis was acknowledged to have included a relatively small number of individuals.

The germline V gene supplies CDR1 MDHEN and CDR2 SYDVKM. The CDR3 spans 14 residues, from the cysteine through the phenylalanine. Only CDR3 DNA remains: 42 bases, in frame from the first base. After removal of 3 bases from V and 2 bases from J, the junction retains 3 bases not matched to a gene. The sequence came from a human donor with multiple sclerosis. The sequence is built from TRBV28 and TRBJ2-7; 8 central nucleotides agree with TRBD2. Material for sequencing was CD8+ T cells from PBMCs. The nucleotide sequence is TGTGCCAGCAGTTTTCAGCGGGGGACCTACGAGCAGTACTTC. This translates into CASSFQRGTYEQYF.